This entry lists 29 T cell receptor beta chains sequenced from one sample in a study of T cells expressing NK-cell markers. TCRdb re-called the 5' RACE reads and shows each CDR3 protein once, DNA omitted. In all, the sample yields roughly 150,000 distinct CDR3 sequences. What was sequenced was blood T cells: a sorted CD56 or NKG2C T cell subset, CD4+ or CD8+ T cells, or bulk PBMC T cells (not recorded which). The receptors shown here come from a man aged 18 to 69 in good health.

The V gene is TRBV28, the J gene TRBJ1-1. The CDR3 loop spans 14 amino acids. Germline V gives CDR1 MDHEN, CDR2 SYDVKM. The CDR3 region is CASSLGEGGTEAFF.

This chain links TRBV19 with TRBJ1-1. Germline CDR1 reads LNHDA; CDR2 reads SQIVND (reference sequence). The CDR3 length is 13 residues. The CDR3 sequence: CASSMNLNTEAFF.

V gene TRBV7-9 combines with J gene TRBJ2-3; the D gene TCRdb calls, TRBD1, cannot be checked with no DNA. This CDR3 has 15 amino acids. In germline, CDR1 is SEHNR, CDR2 FQNEAQ (reference sequence). The CDR3 is CASSLGGQGADTQYF.

The chain links TRBV7-3 to TRBJ2-3. The CDR3 is 16 amino acids. Per the germline V gene, CDR1 is SGHTA and CDR2 is FQGTGA. CDR3 sequence: CASSPDLGYGTDTQYF.

This chain joins TRBV5-1 and TRBJ2-7; no DNA is available, so the TRBD1 call from TCRdb remains unchecked. There are 17 residues in the CDR3. CDR1 and CDR2 (germline): SGHRS, YFSETQ. The chain's CDR3 is CASSSRRRTDDSYEQYF.

This chain uses TRBV7-9 with TRBJ1-2. The germline CDR1 and CDR2 sequences are SEHNR and FQNEAQ (reference sequence). The CDR3 is 13 residues long. The CDR3 loop reads CASSDRLNYGYTF.

V and J are TRBV28 and TRBJ2-3; the D call from TCRdb, TRBD2, cannot be confirmed without DNA. This CDR3 is built from 16 residues. Germline-derived CDR1 and CDR2 are MDHEN and SYDVKM. CDR3 protein: CASSLTSGGAGDTQYF. The whole variable domain, remainder taken from reference TRBV28 and TRBJ2-3, is DVKVTQSSRYLVKRTGEKVFLECVQDMDHENMFWYRQDPGLGLRLIYFSYDVKMKEKGDIPEGYSVSREKKERFSLILESASTNQTSMYLCASSLTSGGAGDTQYFGPGTRLTVL.

The chain is built from TRBV24-1 and TRBJ1-2. The CDR3 consists of 12 residues. Germline loops: CDR1 KGHDR, CDR2 SFDVKD. The CDR3 loop reads CATYTLDYGYTF.

The chain links TRBV7-9 to TRBJ2-7; the TRBD1 assignment by TCRdb is unverifiable without DNA. The V gene's germline CDR1 is SEHNR and CDR2 FQNEAQ (reference sequence). The CDR3 has 15 residues. The CDR3 protein is CASSPKTGTPWEQYF.

V and J are TRBV5-4 and TRBJ2-7; TCRdb indicates TRBD1, and absent DNA this call remains unverified. Per the germline V gene, CDR1 is SGHNT and CDR2 is YYREEE (reference sequence). The length of the CDR3 is 13 residues. CDR3 in amino acids: CASSWTGRDEQYF.

The chain uses TRBV20-1 and TRBJ2-7; with no DNA, the TCRdb D assignment of TRBD1 cannot be verified. CDR3 length: 13 residues. The germline gives CDR1 DFQATT, CDR2 SNEGSKA (reference sequence). CDR3 sequence: CSANRVSSYEQYF.

J is TRBJ1-5 and V is TRBV6-1; there is no DNA to check the TCRdb D call of TRBD1. Germline CDR1 is MNHNS and CDR2 is SASEGT. This CDR3 has 13 amino acids. The CDR3 loop is CASSGTGNQPQHF.

The chain is built from TRBV19 and TRBJ2-1; TCRdb selects TRBD2, and the lack of DNA leaves this call unchecked. This CDR3 spans 12 amino acids. Germline loops: CDR1 LNHDA, CDR2 SQIVND (reference sequence). CDR3 residues: CASRTGGSEQFF.

The J gene is TRBJ2-7, the V gene TRBV6-2 or TRBV6-3; TCRdb's D gene call, TRBD1, goes unchecked for lack of DNA. Germline V lookup: CDR1 MNHEY, CDR2 SVGEGT. The CDR3 covers 18 residues. CDR3 protein: CASSYSLNAGASGYEQYF.

This chain uses TRBV5-5 with TRBJ1-4; TCRdb outputs TRBD1, but without DNA this stays unchecked. CDR3 length: 15 amino acids. Per the germline V gene, CDR1 is SGHKS and CDR2 is YYEKEE (reference sequence). CDR3: CASSRTIPGNEKLFF.

The chain is built from TRBV3-1 and TRBJ1-5. The CDR3 runs 13 residues. Per germline, CDR1 LGHDT and CDR2 YNNKEL (reference sequence). Here the CDR3 reads CASSQELTQPQHF. Looking up the rest from reference TRBV3-1 and TRBJ1-5 gives the full variable domain: DTAVSQTPKYLVTQMGNDKSIKCEQNLGHDTMYWYKQDSKKFLKIMFSYNNKELIINETVPNRFSPKSPDKAHLNLHINSLELGDSAVYFCASSQELTQPQHFGDGTRLSIL.

The chain is built from TRBV11-1 and TRBJ2-7; the D call from TCRdb, TRBD2, cannot be confirmed without DNA. This CDR3 spans 15 amino acids. The V gene's germline CDR1 is SGHAT and CDR2 FQDESV (reference sequence). This chain's CDR3 is CASSVTSGWSYEQYF. Together with reference TRBV11-1 and TRBJ2-7, the CDR3 gives the full variable domain: EAEVAQSPRYKITEKSQAVAFWCDPISGHATLYWYRQILGQGPELLVQFQDESVVDDSQLPKDRFSAERLKGVDSTLKIQPAELGDSAMYLCASSVTSGWSYEQYFGPGTRLTVT.

The gene calls are TRBV7-9 and TRBJ2-2; TCRdb reports TRBD1, a call that lacks DNA to check it against. Germline V gives CDR1 SEHNR, CDR2 FQNEAQ (reference sequence). The CDR3 has 15 residues. The CDR3 here is CASASGAGITGELFF.

V usage is TRBV24-1 and J usage is TRBJ2-5; there is no DNA to check the TCRdb D call of TRBD2. CDR3 length: 19 amino acids. Germline V lookup: CDR1 KGHDR, CDR2 SFDVKD. The CDR3 loop is CATSDLSWTSGGIRETQYF.

The chain employs TRBV28 and TRBJ2-3; without DNA, the TCRdb call of TRBD1 cannot be checked. Per germline, CDR1 MDHEN and CDR2 SYDVKM. The CDR3 loop spans 16 amino acids. The CDR3 protein is CASSRGTGGITDTQYF.

The V call is TRBV19, the J call TRBJ2-2; TCRdb's assignment of TRBD1 cannot be checked, as there is no DNA. The CDR3 runs 14 residues. Per the germline V gene, CDR1 is LNHDA and CDR2 is SQIVND (reference sequence). The CDR3 here is CAKSGTALGGELFF. Variable domain in full (rest from reference TRBV19 and TRBJ2-2): DGGITQSPKYLFRKEGQNVTLSCEQNLNHDAMYWYRQDPGQGLRLIYYSQIVNDFQKGDIAEGYSVSREKKESFPLTVTSAQKNPTAFYLCAKSGTALGGELFFGEGSRLTVL.

The chain uses TRBV19 and TRBJ2-1; without DNA, the TCRdb call of TRBD2 cannot be checked. This CDR3 is 18 amino acids long. The V gene's germline CDR1 is LNHDA and CDR2 SQIVND (reference sequence). CDR3 sequence: CASSLPGLAGGYYNEQFF.

The CDR3 reads CASSPPRGQGETQYF. The rearrangement uses TRBV9 and TRBJ2-5; as DNA is missing, the TRBD1 call by TCRdb cannot be tested. Germline V CDR1 and CDR2: SGDLS, YYNGEE. The CDR3 loop spans 15 amino acids. The variable domain in full, completed from reference TRBV9 and TRBJ2-5, reads DSGVTQTPKHLITATGQRVTLRCSPRSGDLSVYWYQQSLDQGLQFLIQYYNGEERAKGNILERFSAQQFPDLHSELNLSSLELGDSALYFCASSPPRGQGETQYFGPGTRLLVL.

This sequence joins TRBV29-1 and TRBJ2-3; TCRdb picks TRBD1, but there is no DNA to check that call. The CDR3 loop spans 13 amino acids. Germline CDR1 and CDR2: SQVTM and ANQGSEA. The chain's CDR3 is CSVEGGVRDTQYF.

The V gene is TRBV28, the J gene TRBJ2-7. In germline, CDR1 is MDHEN, CDR2 SYDVKM. This CDR3 is 14 amino acids long. This CDR3 is CASSFARQSYEQYF. The full variable domain, its missing parts supplied by reference TRBV28 and TRBJ2-7, is DVKVTQSSRYLVKRTGEKVFLECVQDMDHENMFWYRQDPGLGLRLIYFSYDVKMKEKGDIPEGYSVSREKKERFSLILESASTNQTSMYLCASSFARQSYEQYFGPGTRLTVT.

CDR3 protein: CASSLDPGGWVNEQFF. The J gene is TRBJ2-1, the V gene TRBV5-1; TCRdb selects TRBD2, and the lack of DNA leaves this call unchecked. CDR3 length equals 16 residues. Germline CDR1 SGHRS, CDR2 YFSETQ. The complete variable domain, with remaining parts taken from reference TRBV5-1 and TRBJ2-1, reads KAGVTQTPRYLIKTRGQQVTLSCSPISGHRSVSWYQQTPGQGLQFLFEYFSETQRNKGNFPGRFSGRQFSNSRSEMNVSTLELGDSALYLCASSLDPGGWVNEQFFGPGTRLTVL.

The chain joins TRBV15 to TRBJ1-1; TCRdb calls TRBD1, which cannot be checked without DNA. CDR1 and CDR2 from the germline V gene are LNHNV and YYDKDF (reference sequence). The CDR3 spans 15 residues. CDR3 amino acids: CATSSYRGSDTEAFF.

CDR3: CASSPTGDSYGYTF. V is TRBV3-1 and J is TRBJ1-2; the D call of TRBD1 rests on TCRdb alone, since no DNA is present to check it. Per the germline V gene, CDR1 is LGHDT and CDR2 is YNNKEL (reference sequence). CDR3 length: 14 residues.

The J gene is TRBJ2-1, the V gene TRBV20-1; no DNA is available, so the TRBD1 call from TCRdb remains unchecked. CDR3 length equals 11 residues. The V gene's germline CDR1 is DFQATT and CDR2 SNEGSKA (reference sequence). This CDR3 is CSGDRVNEQFF.